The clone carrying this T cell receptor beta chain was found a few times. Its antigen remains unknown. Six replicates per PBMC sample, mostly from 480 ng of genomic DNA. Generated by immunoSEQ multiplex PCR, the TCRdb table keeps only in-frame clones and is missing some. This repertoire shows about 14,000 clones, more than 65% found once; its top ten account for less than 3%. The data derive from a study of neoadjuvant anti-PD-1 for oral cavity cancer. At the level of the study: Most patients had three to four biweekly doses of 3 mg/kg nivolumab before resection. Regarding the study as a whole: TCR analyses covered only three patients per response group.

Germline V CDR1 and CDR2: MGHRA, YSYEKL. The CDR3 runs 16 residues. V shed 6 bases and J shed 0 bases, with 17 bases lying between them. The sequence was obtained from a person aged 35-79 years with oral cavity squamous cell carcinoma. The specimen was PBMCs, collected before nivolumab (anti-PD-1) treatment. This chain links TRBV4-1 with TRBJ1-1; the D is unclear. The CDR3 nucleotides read TGCGCCAGCAGACAAAATCACATGGGGTTGAACACTGAAGCTTTCTTT. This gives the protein CASRQNHMGLNTEAFF.